The present T cell receptor (beta chain) was sequenced within a study of T cell repertoires in cytomegalovirus infection (dated 2019 in TCRdb). General notes on the study: Alongside well-studied HLA-B-restricted epitopes, the peptide stimulations were aimed at recently identified HLA-C-restricted CMV epitopes, whose presentation resists viral immunomodulation. Donor HLA type was relevant to the analysis, because carriage of CMV infection together with the matching HLA type was indicated by public TCR beta signatures. Broad study findings and their caveats: In the ex vivo response, HLA-C-restricted CMV-specific TCR beta clonotypes were dominant, and in two of eight donors the single most frequent clonotype came from this HLA-C-restricted group. Carriers of CMV infection plus the relevant HLA type were discriminated by the cumulative frequency of public TCR beta family members in the study cohort and in an independent roughly 370-donor cohort.

The table lists this clonotype with a few counts. The antigen it recognizes is unknown. No much larger clonotype is one base removed from it; base qualities were not supplied. The CDR3 numbers 15 residues from cysteine through phenylalanine. The sequence is cut down to CDR3 DNA, 45 bases in frame from base 1. The trim is 2 bases for V and 3 bases for J, with a gap of 10 bases between the germline ends. Via the germline V gene, CDR1 is SGHTA and CDR2 FQGNSA. Sequencing was performed on an Illumina HiSeq 1500. Clones were called with MiXCR by TCRdb after fastp trimmed the public reads at Q25, and only in-frame beta chains were retained. Every distinct CDR3 protein forms one entry, paired with its most common genes and DNA. The sample table shows tens of thousands of distinct CDR3 sequences, and 20% to 25% are seen once. Clones ranked in the top ten supply 65% to 75% of the sample. The sample's treatment or condition label, decoded: in vitro stimulation with specific CMV peptide epitopes to enrich CMV-specific T cells.

The TCR originated in a human donor in good health (CMV status not recorded). Some clones in this sample may be carry-over from other donors' samples. The chain links TRBV7-2 with TRBJ1-4, with the D segment identity uncertain. The sequencing used CD8+ T cells from cultured PBMCs, collected from culture after CMV antigen stimulation. The DNA reads TGTGCCAGCAGCTTACTGGGAGGTGCTAATGAAAAACTGTTTTTT. The resulting protein is CASSLLGGANEKLFF.